The rows below give T cell receptor beta chains drawn from one sample of a study of blood T cell repertoires in COVID-19. Sequencing was performed with immunoSEQ multiplex PCR; in TCRdb, only in-frame clones are kept and a portion is missing. Of 150,000 to 200,000 clones listed, 80% to 85% are singletons. Sequencing used peripheral blood. Receptor source: an older woman with acute or convalescent COVID-19. The CDR3 runs from the conserved cysteine through the conserved F or W. The order of the fields is clone size, J gene, V gene, D gene, CDR3 DNA, CDR3 protein. A D gene is named only where the DNA matches it firmly. The size of a clone is reported for some rows only, either as once, few or many, or as a class for expanded clones.

size: NA
J: TRBJ2-6
V: TRBV7-2
D: TRBD1
DNA: TGTGCCAGCAGCTTTAGACAGGGGTGGACTGGGGCCAACGTCCTGACTTTC
CDR3: CASSFRQGWTGANVLTF

size: NA
J: TRBJ2-3
V: TRBV6-1
D: NA
DNA: TGTGCCAGCAGTGAAGCGGGGGCAGGGGGGAGCACAGATACGCAGTATTTT
CDR3: CASSEAGAGGSTDTQYF

size: NA
J: TRBJ2-3
V: TRBV7-2
D: NA
DNA: TGTGCCAGCAGCTTGAACTCCGGGGGTACGCAGTATTTT
CDR3: CASSLNSGGTQYF

size: NA
J: TRBJ1-5
V: TRBV24-1
D: TRBD1
DNA: TGTGCCACCAGTGATTTCATCCGGGACAGGCGTGCGATTCAGCCCCAGCATTTT
CDR3: CATSDFIRDRRAIQPQHF

size: once
J: TRBJ2-3
V: TRBV5-4
D: NA
DNA: TGTGCCAGCAGCTCAAAACAGGTTGAGGATACGCAGTATTTT
CDR3: CASSSKQVEDTQYF

size: NA
J: TRBJ1-5
V: TRBV7-6
D: TRBD1
DNA: TGTGCCAGCAGCTTAGGTGGGACAGGGCGGCGCGGCAATCAGCCCCAGCATTTT
CDR3: CASSLGGTGRRGNQPQHF

size: NA
J: TRBJ2-1
V: TRBV6-2/TRBV6-3
D: TRBD2
DNA: TGTGCCAGCAGCTGGAGGCGGGGGGCCTACAATGAGCAGTTCTTC
CDR3: CASSWRRGAYNEQFF

size: NA
J: TRBJ1-2
V: TRBV6-2/TRBV6-3
D: NA
DNA: TGTGCCAGCAGCCAGGAGGGCTATGGCTACACCTTC
CDR3: CASSQEGYGYTF

size: NA
J: TRBJ2-7
V: TRBV6-5
D: NA
DNA: TGTGCCAGCAGTTCTTGGCCCTACGAGCAGTACTTC
CDR3: CASSSWPYEQYF

size: many
J: TRBJ2-7
V: TRBV5-4
D: TRBD2
DNA: TGTGCCAGCAGCTCCGGACTAGCGGGCTACGAGCAGTACTTC
CDR3: CASSSGLAGYEQYF

size: NA
J: TRBJ1-3
V: TRBV5-1
D: TRBD1
DNA: TGCGCCAGCAGCCCGCCCGGACAGGGGTCTGGAAACACCATATATTTT
CDR3: CASSPPGQGSGNTIYF

size: NA
J: TRBJ1-5
V: TRBV3-1/TRBV3-2
D: TRBD1
DNA: TGTGCCAGCAGCGCACAGGGGAGCAATCAGCCCCAGCATTTT
CDR3: CASSAQGSNQPQHF

size: once
J: TRBJ2-3
V: TRBV7-3
D: NA
DNA: TGTGCCAGCAGCTTGGGCCGGGATTTTAGCACAGATACGCAGTATTTT
CDR3: CASSLGRDFSTDTQYF

size: NA
J: TRBJ1-1
V: TRBV10-3
D: TRBD1
DNA: TGTGCCATCACCGGGACAGGGAAGGTTGGGAACACTGAAGCTTTCTTT
CDR3: CAITGTGKVGNTEAFF

size: NA
J: TRBJ2-7
V: TRBV5-4
D: TRBD2
DNA: TGTGCCAGCAGCGCCCTAGCGGGGGGCTCCTACGAGCAGTACTTC
CDR3: CASSALAGGSYEQYF

size: NA
J: TRBJ2-1
V: TRBV3-1/TRBV3-2
D: TRBD2
DNA: TGTGCCAGCAGCCGGTCTAGCGGGGGCCTAAGGAATGAGCAGTTCTTC
CDR3: CASSRSSGGLRNEQFF

size: NA
J: TRBJ2-4
V: TRBV7-3
D: TRBD2
DNA: TGTGCCAGCAGCTTAGAAGGCGGGAGGAAAAACATTCAGTACTTC
CDR3: CASSLEGGRKNIQYF

size: NA
J: TRBJ2-7
V: TRBV7-2
D: TRBD2
DNA: TGTGCCAGCAGCTTAAGGGGACTAGCGGGGGGCTACGAGCAGTACTTC
CDR3: CASSLRGLAGGYEQYF

size: NA
J: TRBJ2-1
V: TRBV9
D: NA
DNA: TGTGCCAGCAGCGTACTTTCCGGGGGAAGAGAGCAGTTCTTC
CDR3: CASSVLSGGREQFF

size: NA
J: TRBJ1-6
V: TRBV28
D: TRBD1
DNA: TGTGCCAGCAGTGCCCGCCGACAGGGGGCGGGTAATTCACCCCTCCACTTT
CDR3: CASSARRQGAGNSPLHF

size: NA
J: TRBJ2-7
V: TRBV4-2
D: TRBD1
DNA: TGTGCCAGCAAGGGACAGGGACTTACTAACTTC
CDR3: CASKGQGLTNF

size: NA
J: TRBJ2-2
V: TRBV19
D: NA
DNA: TGTGCCAGTCACAAGCGGGCTCCGGCCCGGGAGCTGTTTTTT
CDR3: CASHKRAPARELFF

size: NA
J: TRBJ2-5
V: TRBV28
D: NA
DNA: TGTGCCAGCTCCCCAGGTGCCCGGGAGACCCAGTACTTC
CDR3: CASSPGARETQYF

size: once
J: TRBJ1-5
V: TRBV19
D: NA
DNA: TGTGCCAGTATCCTAAATGGGGCAGGCTATAGCAATCAGCCCCAGCATTTT
CDR3: CASILNGAGYSNQPQHF

size: NA
J: TRBJ1-1
V: TRBV30
D: NA
DNA: TGTGCCTGGAGTGTACTACGGGTTGGCACTGAAGCTTTCTTT
CDR3: CAWSVLRVGTEAFF

size: NA
J: TRBJ2-2
V: TRBV11-2
D: TRBD1
DNA: TGTGCCAGCAGCTTAGCGGGACAGGGCCCCGGGGAGCTGTTTTTT
CDR3: CASSLAGQGPGELFF

size: NA
J: TRBJ1-6
V: TRBV5-6
D: NA
DNA: TGTGCCAGCAGCGTGACAGATAATTCACCCCTCCACTTT
CDR3: CASSVTDNSPLHF

size: NA
J: TRBJ2-7
V: TRBV4-2
D: TRBD1
DNA: TGTGCCAGCAGCCAATGGGAGACAGGGGAGAGGGACGAGCAGTACTTC
CDR3: CASSQWETGERDEQYF

size: once
J: TRBJ2-1
V: TRBV25-1
D: TRBD2
DNA: TGTGCCAGCAGTGAAGCGGGGGGGCCCTACAATGAGCAGTTCTTC
CDR3: CASSEAGGPYNEQFF

size: NA
J: TRBJ2-7
V: TRBV6-5
D: NA
DNA: TGTGCCAGCAGTTACTCATCACGCGGGTACGAGCAGTACTTC
CDR3: CASSYSSRGYEQYF

size: NA
J: TRBJ1-3
V: TRBV29-1
D: NA
DNA: TGCAGCGTTATGGAGGCGCTGAGCTCTGGAAACACCATATATTTT
CDR3: CSVMEALSSGNTIYF

size: NA
J: TRBJ2-7
V: TRBV5-6
D: TRBD1
DNA: TGTGCCAGCAGCCCTCTGACAGGGCCGGGGGAGCAGTACTTC
CDR3: CASSPLTGPGEQYF

size: NA
J: TRBJ1-1
V: TRBV6-5
D: NA
DNA: TGTGCCAGCAGTTACTCCCGGCAGGGCTTTGGAGCTTTCTTT
CDR3: CASSYSRQGFGAFF

size: NA
J: TRBJ1-1
V: TRBV15
D: TRBD1
DNA: TGTGCCACCAGCAGACGATCCGGGACAGTGAACACTGAAGCTTTCTTT
CDR3: CATSRRSGTVNTEAFF

size: NA
J: TRBJ1-1
V: TRBV5-1
D: TRBD1
DNA: TGCGCCAGCAGCTTGGGGACAGGGCGAAGGAGCACTGAAGCTTTCTTT
CDR3: CASSLGTGRRSTEAFF